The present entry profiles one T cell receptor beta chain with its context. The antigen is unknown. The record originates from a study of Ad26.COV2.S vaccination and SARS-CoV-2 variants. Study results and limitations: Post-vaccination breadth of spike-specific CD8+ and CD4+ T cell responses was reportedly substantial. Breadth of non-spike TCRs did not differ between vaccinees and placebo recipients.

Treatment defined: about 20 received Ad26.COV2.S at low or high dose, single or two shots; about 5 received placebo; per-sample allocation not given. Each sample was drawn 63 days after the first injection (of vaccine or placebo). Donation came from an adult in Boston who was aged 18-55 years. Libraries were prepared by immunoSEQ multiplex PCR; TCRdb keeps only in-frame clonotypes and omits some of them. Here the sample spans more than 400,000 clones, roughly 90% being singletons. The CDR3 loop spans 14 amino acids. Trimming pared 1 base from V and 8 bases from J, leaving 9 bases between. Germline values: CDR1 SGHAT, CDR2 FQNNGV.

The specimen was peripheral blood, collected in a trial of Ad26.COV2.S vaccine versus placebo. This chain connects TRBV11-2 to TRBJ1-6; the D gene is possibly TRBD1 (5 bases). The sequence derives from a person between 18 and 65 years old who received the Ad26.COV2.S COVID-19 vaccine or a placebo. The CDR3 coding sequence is TGTGCCAGCAGCTTAGTTGGGGGGGATTCACCCCTCCACTTT. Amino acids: CASSLVGGDSPLHF.